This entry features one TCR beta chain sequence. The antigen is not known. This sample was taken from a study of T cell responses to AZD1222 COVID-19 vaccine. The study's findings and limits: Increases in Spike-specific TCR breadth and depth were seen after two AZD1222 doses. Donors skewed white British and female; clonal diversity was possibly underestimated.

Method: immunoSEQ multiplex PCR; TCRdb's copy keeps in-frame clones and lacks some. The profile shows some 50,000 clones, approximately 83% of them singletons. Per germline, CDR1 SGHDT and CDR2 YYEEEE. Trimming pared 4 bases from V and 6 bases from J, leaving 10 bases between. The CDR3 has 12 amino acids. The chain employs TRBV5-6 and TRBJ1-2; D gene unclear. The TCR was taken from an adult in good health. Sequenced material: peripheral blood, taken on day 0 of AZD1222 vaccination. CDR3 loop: CASSEWLDGYTF. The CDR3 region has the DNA TGTGCCAGCAGCGAATGGCTGGATGGCTACACCTTC.